This T cell receptor beta chain was recovered during a study of CD8 T cells in Susac syndrome. Study context: Treatment status at blood draw for the Susac syndrome patients was therapy-naive, corticosteroids, or intravenous immunoglobulin alone. The study, taken as a whole, reports: Peak Susac CD8+ clonal expansion was seen in TEMRA cells and active patients.

Note on this clonotype: Its antigen remains unknown.

With random hexamers, reverse transcription was performed on about 0.5 to 1 ug of RNA. TCR beta CDR3 was amplified by immunoSEQ multiplex PCR. This amplification extended across 54 Vbeta and 13 Jbeta segments. MiXCR was run by TCRdb on the immunoSEQ multiplex PCR reads, yielding one entry per CDR3 protein. The sample consists of 95,000 to 150,000 distinct CDR3 sequences, around 94% of them appearing once. The authors sequenced TCR beta from blood CD8+ and CD4+ T cells. Germline assignment: CDR1 PRHDT and CDR2 FYEKMQ (reference sequence). The CDR3 is 14 residues long. Germline trimming cut 4 bases from V and 4 bases from J; bases unmatched to any gene: 5.

This TCR came from a human donor with Susac syndrome. The chain recombines TRBV13 with TRBJ1-1; 8 positions agree with TRBD1. Sequenced material: CD8+ T cells from PBMCs. CDR3 sequence reads: CASSSQGASTEAFF. CDR3 nucleotide sequence: TGTGCCAGCAGCTCCCAGGGGGCGAGCACTGAAGCTTTCTTT.